A selection of T cell receptor beta chains follows, all from one sample in a study of OX40 agonist ivuxolimab in advanced cancers. Using immunoSEQ multiplex PCR, the repertoire was profiled, and TCRdb retains in-frame clones only, with some absent. The sample records 65,000 to 85,000 clones, approximately 90% being singletons. Sequencing used CD4+ or CD8+ T cells sorted from blood, obtained in a trial of the OX40 agonist ivuxolimab. The receptors were sampled from an adult with an advanced solid tumor such as melanoma, head and neck, liver or kidney cancer. CDR3s leave out the opening cysteine and the closing phenylalanine or tryptophan.

>TRBJ2-7|TRBV27
ASRGILTYEQY
>TRBJ2-2|TRBV6-5
ASNSYTRELF
>TRBJ2-1|TRBV11-3
ASSSRGPGVNEQF
>TRBJ2-1|TRBV5-1
ASSWTGNNEQF
>TRBJ2-6|TRBV6-4
ASSEDISGANVLT
>TRBJ2-7|TRBV5-4
ASSLEGSYEQY
>TRBJ1-1|TRBV6-4
ASSDYGGQAF
>TRBJ2-7|TRBV27
ASSLSPGGYEQY
>TRBJ1-2|TRBV10-3
AIRTGASDYGYT
>TRBJ1-5|TRBV1
TSSPPRGTQGPTAGPINQPQH
>TRBJ2-5|TRBV14
ASSPDRRQETQY
>TRBJ2-1|TRBV4-1
ASSQDRSLNEQF
>TRBJ2-2|TRBV5-1
ASSLTREGPGELF
>TRBJ2-5|TRBV21-1
ASSKGKGGKQETQY
>TRBJ1-1|TRBV19
ASRVGWEAF
>TRBJ1-1|TRBV30
AWIRDRGNTEAF
>TRBJ2-1|TRBV7-9
ASRGEGYNEQF
>TRBJ1-3|TRBV11-2
ASSLGGNTIY
>TRBJ1-2|TRBV10-1
ASSERADGYYGYT
>TRBJ1-4|TRBV7-8
ASSQGLGEKLF
>TRBJ1-5|TRBV27
ASSFLGHSNQPQH
>TRBJ2-7|TRBV6-6
ASSYLAVYEQY
>TRBJ2-7|TRBV5-1
ASSPADRYYEQY
>TRBJ1-2|TRBV23-1
ASLLQYVVLGYGYT
>TRBJ1-2|TRBV4-3
ASSQDGTANYGYT